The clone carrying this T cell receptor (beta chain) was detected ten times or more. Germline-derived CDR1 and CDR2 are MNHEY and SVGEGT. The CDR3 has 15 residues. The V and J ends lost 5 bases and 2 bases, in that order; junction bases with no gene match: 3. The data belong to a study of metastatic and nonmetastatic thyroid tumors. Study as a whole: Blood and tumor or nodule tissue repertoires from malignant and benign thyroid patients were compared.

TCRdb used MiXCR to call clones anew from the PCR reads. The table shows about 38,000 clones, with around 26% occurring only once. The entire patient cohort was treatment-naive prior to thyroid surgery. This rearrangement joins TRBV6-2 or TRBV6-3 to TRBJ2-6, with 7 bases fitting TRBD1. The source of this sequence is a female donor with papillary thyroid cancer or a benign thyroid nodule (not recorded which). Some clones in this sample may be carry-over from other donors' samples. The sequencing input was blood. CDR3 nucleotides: TGTGCCAGCAGTCCTACAGGGGCTGGGGCCAACGTCCTGACTTTC. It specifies CASSPTGAGANVLTF.